This T cell receptor beta chain was profiled in a study of cytomegalovirus exposure and HLA in healthy donors. Study results and caveats: Previous analysis showed most TCR beta V segments were productive about 87% or about 30% of the time. Follow-up analysis seemed to connect common viral pathogens with several of the most significant clusters identified.

The germline CDR1 and CDR2 sequences are SGHNT and YYREEE (reference sequence). Trimming removed 3 bases from V and 3 bases from J; junction bases left unmatched: 12. The CDR3 runs 18 residues. A multiplex PCR was run with 60 Vbeta primers and 13 Jbeta primers. As processed by the authors: Some 10 million of the 60 million to 90 million unique TCR beta chains counted in a later analysis were shared. Generated by immunoSEQ multiplex PCR, the TCRdb table keeps only in-frame clones and is missing some. V and J calls and clone size are as listed in that table; D and trimming were resolved from the DNA. The sample consists of roughly 200,000 clones, 80% to 90% of them appearing once. This clone was seen a handful of times. Its antigen is unidentified.

The chain couples TRBV5-4 to TRBJ1-2; 12 positions agree with TRBD1. The source material was PBMCs. This clonotype was sampled from a man between 25 and 39 years old in good health and CMV-seronegative. The DNA of the CDR3 is TGTGCCAGCAGCTCCTTCCGGGACAGGGGGCGCGCAGACTATGGCTACACCTTC. It specifies CASSSFRDRGRADYGYTF.